This T cell receptor (beta chain) was captured in a study of T-cell memory formation after mild COVID-19. Study-level findings and limits: SARS-CoV-2 specificity of second-wave clones peaking day 37 was unconfirmed. Clones contracting day 15 to 85 were balanced CD4/CD8; later expanders leaned CD4+. Chiefly within CM and EM were the contracting CD4+ clones; CD8+ ones were within EMRA.

Turning to this clonotype: Antigen unknown.

The authors produced TCR alpha and TCR beta cDNA libraries with sample barcodes and UMIs by 5'RACE using constant-segment primers. MiXCR, applied by TCRdb to the 5' RACE reads, yields one record per CDR3 protein. The table lists fewer than 450,000 distinct CDR3 sequences, approximately 21% of them singletons. Trimming left V 8 bases short and J 7 bases short, with 18 bases between. The CDR3 sequence is 14 residues long. Per germline, CDR1 LNHNV and CDR2 YYDKDF (reference sequence). J is TRBJ2-1 and V is TRBV15; maybe TRBD2 (5 bases). The TCR was taken from an adult woman who had mild COVID-19 (a few samples of this study predate the infection). Cell type and time point are not known. The specimen sequenced was PBMCs or a T cell subset sorted from them (not recorded which). The CDR3, as DNA: TGTGCCACCGGAATGTTTTTGGAGGCAAATGAGCAGTTCTTC. The encoded protein is CATGMFLEANEQFF.